The 20 T cell receptor beta chains given below trace back to one sample, sequenced in a study of cytomegalovirus exposure and HLA in healthy donors. PCR involved 60 Vbeta and 13 Jbeta primers. Measured with immunoSEQ multiplex PCR; TCRdb has only the in-frame clones, and not every one. The data contain about 50,000 clones, 72% of them singletons. Sequenced sample: PBMCs. The receptor source for this set is a woman aged 50 to 65 in good health and CMV-seronegative.

The V gene is TRBV4-2, the J gene TRBJ1-5, with 7 positions matching TRBD1. This CDR3 is built from 15 residues. Germline V CDR1 and CDR2: LGHNA, YNFKEQ. J lost 4 bases, V lost 3 bases, and 6 bases had no gene match. CDR3 in amino acids: CASSQSGTENQPQHF. The DNA of the CDR3 is TGTGCCAGCAGCCAGTCCGGGACAGAAAATCAGCCCCAGCATTTT.

This clone has just a few counts. The chain is built from TRBV25-1 and TRBJ2-7, with 7 bases matching TRBD2. With V trimmed by 8 bases and J by 2 bases, 12 bases remained unmatched. The length of the CDR3 is 15 residues. Germline CDR1 reads MGHDK; CDR2 reads SYGVNS. The CDR3 here is CASSGGPGLTYEQYF. CDR3 in DNA: TGTGCCAGCTCGGGGGGACCGGGACTCACCTACGAGCAGTACTTC.

In this sample, this clone turned up a few times. The genes are TRBV7-6 and TRBJ1-4, with unresolved D. CDR1 and CDR2 (germline): SGHVS, FNYEAQ. This CDR3 is built from 14 residues. Trimming stripped 4 bases from V and 8 bases from J, with 14 bases between. CDR3 coding DNA: TGTGCCAGCAGCTCCCCCATAGAGGGCGAAAAACTGTTTTTT. The encoded protein is CASSSPIEGEKLFF.

The gene calls are TRBV30 and TRBJ1-2; possibly TRBD1 for D (6 bases). The CDR3 loop spans 15 amino acids. Trimming shortened V by 5 bases and J by 2 bases, and 18 bases separated the two germline ends. Germline CDR1 is GTSNPN and CDR2 is SVGIG (reference sequence). CDR3 nucleotides: TGTGCCTGGGACGAACAGGGAATTCTCAACTATGGCTACACCTTC. This gives the protein CAWDEQGILNYGYTF. The full variable domain, completed using reference TRBV30 and TRBJ1-2, is SQTIHQWPATLVQPVGSPLSLECTVEGTSNPNLYWYRQAAGRGLQLLFYSVGIGQISSEVPQNLSASRPQDRQFILSSKKLLLSDSGFYLCAWDEQGILNYGYTFGSGTRLTVV.

The chain recombines TRBV7-9 with TRBJ2-1; TRBD2 matches 12 bases. This CDR3 has 18 amino acids. V was clipped by 1 base and J by 8 bases; unmatched bases: 12. In germline, CDR1 is SEHNR, CDR2 FQNEAQ (reference sequence). The CDR3 is CASSLVLTSGGTVDEQFF. The CDR3 nucleotides are TGTGCCAGCAGCTTAGTGTTAACTAGCGGGGGGACTGTGGATGAGCAGTTCTTC. The whole variable domain, filled in from reference TRBV7-9 and TRBJ2-1, reads DTGVSQNPRHKITKRGQNVTFRCDPISEHNRLYWYRQTLGQGPEFLTYFQNEAQLEKSRLLSDRFSAERPKGSFSTLEIQRTEQGDSAMYLCASSLVLTSGGTVDEQFFGPGTRLTVL.

The chain employs TRBV27 and TRBJ1-1; tentatively, D is TRBD1 (5 bases). The germline V and J ends were trimmed by 2 bases and 1 base, with 14 bases remaining between them. This CDR3 is 16 amino acids long. Germline V gene data show CDR1 as MNHEY and CDR2 as SMNVEV (reference sequence). This chain's CDR3 is CASSLGSGGPNTEAFF. The CDR3 nucleotides read TGTGCCAGCAGTTTAGGGTCCGGGGGACCGAACACTGAAGCTTTCTTT.

The rearrangement links TRBV5-6 to TRBJ1-5; 7 bases line up with TRBD1. The CDR3 runs to 17 residues. Germline V gene data show CDR1 as SGHDT and CDR2 as YYEEEE. J was trimmed by 4 bases and V by 2 bases; bases with no gene match: 12. CDR3 residues: CASSFGTGTALNQPQHF. Here the CDR3 DNA reads TGTGCCAGCAGCTTTGGGACGGGGACAGCCCTTAATCAGCCCCAGCATTTT.

This clone showed up just a few times. This rearrangement joins TRBV6-1 to TRBJ2-7; 7 nucleotides line up with TRBD2. The CDR3 spans 15 residues. Losses at the gene ends were 6 bases for V and 2 bases for J; bases not matched to a gene: 10. Germline V gives CDR1 MNHNS, CDR2 SASEGT. CDR3 sequence (DNA): TGTGCCAGCAGGGCGCTAGCGGACTCCCCCTACGAGCAGTACTTC. Translating it yields CASRALADSPYEQYF.

The sample holds a few counts of this clone. The chain recombines TRBV7-9 with TRBJ2-3; tentative D call: TRBD2 (6 bases). Germline V lookup: CDR1 SEHNR, CDR2 FQNEAQ (reference sequence). The CDR3 spans 16 residues. V lost 4 bases, J lost 6 bases, and 20 bases lay in between. This CDR3 is CASSSPTRTTEDTQYF. CDR3 in DNA: TGTGCCAGCAGCTCGCCCACGAGGACTACCGAGGATACGCAGTATTTT.

As regards this clone: It is likely a read error, because the conserved phenylalanine at the end of the CDR3 is missing. V gene TRBV5-1 combines with J gene TRBJ1-5; D is unclear. V was clipped by 6 bases and J by 0 bases, with 13 bases between them. CDR1 SGHRS and CDR2 YFSETQ come from the germline V gene. This CDR3 is 15 amino acids long. In DNA form, the CDR3 reads TGCGCCAGCAAGGAGGGCGTTTATAGCAATCAGCCCCAGCATGTT. Protein sequence: CASKEGVYSNQPQHV.

This clone was picked up a small number of times. This chain connects TRBV7-2 to TRBJ2-7; TRBD1 matches 7 bases. Looked up from germline, CDR1 is SGHTA and CDR2 is FQGNSA. V lost 1 base to trimming and J lost 3 bases; unmatched junction nucleotides: 9. This CDR3 has 16 residues. The CDR3 nucleotides are TGTGCCAGCAGCTTAGGGACAGGCCCTCCTGACTACGAGCAGTACTTC. Protein sequence: CASSLGTGPPDYEQYF.

This chain joins TRBV30 and TRBJ2-5; weak D call: TRBD2 (5 bases). CDR1 and CDR2 from the germline V gene are GTSNPN and SVGIG (reference sequence). Deletions cut 1 base from V and 0 bases from J, with 15 bases between. CDR3 length equals 16 residues. This chain's CDR3 is CAWSGNTGRDQETQYF. CDR3 DNA sequence: TGTGCCTGGAGTGGCAACACGGGAAGGGACCAAGAGACCCAGTACTTC.

This chain links TRBV6-5 with TRBJ2-7; possibly TRBD1 for D (6 bases). Germline CDR1 reads MNHEY; CDR2 reads SVGAGI. Trimming left V 6 bases short and J 6 bases short, with 12 bases between. This CDR3 comprises 12 residues. The CDR3 nucleotides read TGTGCCAGCAGACAGGGTCTCAGCGAGCAGTACTTC. Translating gives CASRQGLSEQYF.

The chain carries TRBV11-2 and TRBJ1-2; TRBD1 matches 8 bases. V lost 5 bases and J lost 8; bases outside the gene matches: 10. This CDR3 comprises 14 residues. CDR1 is SGHAT and CDR2 is FQNNGV in the germline V gene. CDR3 DNA: TGTGCCAGCAGCACCAGGACAGGGATGGAGGGCTACACCTTC. This gives the protein CASSTRTGMEGYTF. The full variable domain, its missing parts supplied by reference TRBV11-2 and TRBJ1-2, is EAGVAQSPRYKIIEKRQSVAFWCNPISGHATLYWYQQILGQGPKLLIQFQNNGVVDDSQLPKDRFSAERLKGVDSTLKIQPAKLEDSAVYLCASSTRTGMEGYTFGSGTRLTVV.

The V gene is TRBV7-8, the J gene TRBJ2-7, with 9 bases matching TRBD2. Losses at the gene ends were 5 bases for V and 7 bases for J; bases not matched to a gene: 15. This CDR3 has 16 amino acids. Germline V gene data show CDR1 as SGHVS and CDR2 as FQNEAQ. As DNA, the CDR3 is TGTGCCAGCAGCCCTACCTCCGGGACTAGCCTCCGGGAGCAGTACTTC. This translates into CASSPTSGTSLREQYF.

The table lists this clone with a count of one. CDR3 coding DNA: TGCACCAGCAGCCAAGGACTAGCGGTTGTATACAATGAGCAGTTCTTC. Translated: CTSSQGLAVVYNEQFF. The V gene is TRBV1, the J gene TRBJ2-1; the table's D call, TRBD2, was not checked against the DNA. TRBV1 is given as a pseudogene. The CDR3 runs 16 residues.

V and J are TRBV7-6 and TRBJ2-1; 7 bases are a match to TRBD1. V was pared by 4 bases and J by 2 bases, with 5 bases of the junction left unmatched. This CDR3 spans 15 amino acids. Looked up from germline, CDR1 is SGHVS and CDR2 is FNYEAQ. CDR3 loop: CASSSLQGTYNEQFF. CDR3 nucleotides: TGTGCCAGCAGCTCATTACAGGGGACCTACAATGAGCAGTTCTTC.

V gene TRBV9 combines with J gene TRBJ2-2; TRBD2 might be the D (6 bases). The CDR3 sequence is 18 residues long. CDR1 is SGDLS and CDR2 is YYNGEE in the germline V gene. V gave up 0 bases and J gave up 5 bases, with 20 bases separating them. CDR3 coding DNA: TGTGCCAGCAGCGTAGGGAGGGTCCCTACCCCGGGGACCGGGGAGCTGTTTTTT. Translation: CASSVGRVPTPGTGELFF.

The chain links TRBV5-1 to TRBJ1-6; 9 bases map to TRBD1. CDR3 length: 15 residues. Germline assignment: CDR1 SGHRS and CDR2 YFSETQ. Germline trimming cut 5 bases from V and 10 bases from J; bases unmatched to any gene: 10. CDR3 DNA: TGCGCCAGCAGTCCCTCGGACAGGGGCGGATCACCCCTCCACTTT. As protein: CASSPSDRGGSPLHF. The full variable domain, completed using reference TRBV5-1 and TRBJ1-6, is KAGVTQTPRYLIKTRGQQVTLSCSPISGHRSVSWYQQTPGQGLQFLFEYFSETQRNKGNFPGRFSGRQFSNSRSEMNVSTLELGDSALYLCASSPSDRGGSPLHFGNGTRLTVT.

This clone was recorded once. The CDR3 nucleotides read TGCGCCAGCAGTCAAGGAACAGAGAACACTGAAGCTTTCTTT. It encodes CASSQGTENTEAFF. The gene calls are TRBV23-1 and TRBJ1-1, with D hard to call. TRBV23-1 is noted as an ORF with a role that remains uncertain. The V gene lost 2 bases and the J gene lost 1 base, with 8 bases spanning the gap. The CDR3 totals 14 residues.